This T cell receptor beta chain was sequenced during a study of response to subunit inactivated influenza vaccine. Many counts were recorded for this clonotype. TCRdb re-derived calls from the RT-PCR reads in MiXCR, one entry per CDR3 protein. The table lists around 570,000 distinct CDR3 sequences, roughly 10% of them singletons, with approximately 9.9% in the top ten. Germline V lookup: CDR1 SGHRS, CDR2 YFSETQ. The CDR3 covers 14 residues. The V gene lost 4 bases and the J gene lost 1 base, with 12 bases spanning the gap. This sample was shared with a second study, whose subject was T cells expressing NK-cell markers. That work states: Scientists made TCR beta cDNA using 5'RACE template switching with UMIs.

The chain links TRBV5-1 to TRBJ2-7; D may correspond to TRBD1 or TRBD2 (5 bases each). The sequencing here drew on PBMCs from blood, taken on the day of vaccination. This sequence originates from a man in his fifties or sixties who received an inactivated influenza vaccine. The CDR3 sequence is CASSSWDGSYEQYF. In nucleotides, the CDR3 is TGCGCCAGCAGCAGTTGGGACGGTTCCTACGAGCAGTACTTC. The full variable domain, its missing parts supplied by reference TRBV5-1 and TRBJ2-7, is KAGVTQTPRYLIKTRGQQVTLSCSPISGHRSVSWYQQTPGQGLQFLFEYFSETQRNKGNFPGRFSGRQFSNSRSEMNVSTLELGDSALYLCASSSWDGSYEQYFGPGTRLTVT.